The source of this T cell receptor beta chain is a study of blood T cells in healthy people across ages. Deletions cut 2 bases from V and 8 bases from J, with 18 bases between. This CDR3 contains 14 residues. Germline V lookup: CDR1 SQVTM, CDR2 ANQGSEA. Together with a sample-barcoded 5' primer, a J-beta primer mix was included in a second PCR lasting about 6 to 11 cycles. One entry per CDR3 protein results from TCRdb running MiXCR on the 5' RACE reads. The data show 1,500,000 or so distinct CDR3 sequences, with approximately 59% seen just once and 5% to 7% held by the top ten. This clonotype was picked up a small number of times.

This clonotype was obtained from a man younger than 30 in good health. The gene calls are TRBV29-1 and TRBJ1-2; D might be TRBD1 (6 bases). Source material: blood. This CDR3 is CSVETTTRGWGYTF. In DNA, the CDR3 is TGCAGCGTTGAAACTACGACCAGGGGATGGGGCTACACCTTC. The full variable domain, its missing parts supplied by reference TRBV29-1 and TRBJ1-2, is SAVISQKPSRDICQRGTSLTIQCQVDSQVTMMFWYRQQPGQSLTLIATANQGSEATYESGFVIDKFPISRPNLTFSTLTVSNMSPEDSSIYLCSVETTTRGWGYTFGSGTRLTVV.